The present T cell receptor (beta chain) was sequenced within a study of glioma-infiltrating T cells. The CDR3 is 18 amino acids in total, end residues counted. CDR1 and CDR2 (germline): SEHNR, FQNEAQ (reference sequence). The iRepertoire nested amplicon-rescue multiplex PCR amplified TCR alpha and beta CDR3s from RNA. Input was 100-400 ng of tissue mRNA or PBMC total RNA. Using its own MiXCR run on the multiplex PCR reads, TCRdb lists one record per CDR3 protein. The table shows approximately 190,000 distinct CDR3 sequences, with over 25% occurring only once. In the case of this clonotype: What it binds is not known. The DNA is left out, because the CDR3 cannot be placed on it with certainty; the CDR3 is given as TCRdb lists it.

Regarding the study as a whole: Tissue and blood shared very few CDR3 sequences.

The chain couples TRBV7-9 to TRBJ2-7; the D call in the table, TRBD2, was not verified against the DNA. The sequenced material came from glioma tissue, nonneoplastic brain tissue, or PBMCs (not recorded which). The sequence came from a human donor with low-grade glioma or glioblastoma, undergoing nonglioma brain surgery, or in good health (not recorded which). The CDR3 spells CASSFYICSGGLRYEQYF.